The clone carrying this T cell receptor (beta chain) has only one observation. Its antigen is as yet unknown. CDR1 is SGHDT, CDR2 YYEEEE, per germline. V trimming: 0 bases; J trimming: 4 bases; junction bases outside the gene matches: 5. The length of the CDR3 is 15 residues. Data came from immunoSEQ multiplex PCR; TCRdb stores just in-frame clones and leaves some out. The data show some 110,000 clones, with more than 90% seen just once and 0.2% to 0.25% held by the top ten. The record originates from a study of graft-versus-host responses after intestinal transplantation. Study background: Those transplanted obtained multivisceral, liver-intestinal, or isolated intestinal grafts. Uniformly, recipients were administered anti-thymocyte globulin induction with subsequent tacrolimus and steroids for roughly three years.

This TCR came from a human donor who was the organ donor for an intestinal transplant. The chain links TRBV5-6 to TRBJ2-3; 7 bases are a match to TRBD1. Here the sequenced sample was unstimulated CD4+ T cells sorted from spleen or lymph node cells, taken before transplant. CDR3 nucleotides: TGTGCCAGCAGCTTGGTTGGACAGGTCCCAGATACGCAGTATTTT. This translates into CASSLVGQVPDTQYF.